This T cell receptor (beta chain) comes out of a study of blood T cell repertoires in COVID-19 (dated by TCRdb to 2020 to 2022). Regarding the complete study: Collaborator samples came from the United States, Italy and Spain and covered acute and convalescent phases of COVID-19. The prospective study material was composed of cDNA or gDNA derived from T cells, B-cell-depleted T cells, or PBMCs. Deeply sampled blood TCRbeta repertoires from subjects exposed to, actively infected with, or recovered from COVID-19 were included in the dataset. The repertoires were made available in a free public database intended to serve as a resource for research on the immune response to SARS-CoV-2. Samples came from the ongoing ImmuneRACE study (first 160 participants) plus 1,254 subjects from 6 global collaborators. Nearly every sample came with metadata listing a de-identified subject ID, COVID-19 status, age in years and sex. Where available, HLA class I and class II types were taken from metadata supplied by the sample provider and were not determined by assay-based typing. Findings and caveats that apply to the study as a whole: How much clinical and demographic metadata was included differed by source and by participant, and the metadata was provided uncurated.

This clone has just one count. Its target antigen remains unknown. There are no base qualities to consult, and no much larger clone falls within one base. TCRbeta CDR3 regions were amplified from genomic DNA by means of the immunoSEQ Assay, a bias-controlled multiplex PCR. The authors' pipeline ran thus. Within the assay, amplification of reference gene primers was used to estimate how many nucleated cells each sample contained. To quantify the absolute abundance of each unique TCRbeta CDR3 rearrangement, sequence reads were collapsed and filtered. Productive Simpson clonality was computed per sample as the square root of Simpson's diversity index over productive rearrangements. TCRdb retrieved this table from immuneACCESS and kept in-frame rearrangements only. Not all clones are present; in checked studies, unresolved V genes account for under half, and no reason is known for the remainder. V, J and clone size reflect that table, while D and trimming were determined from the DNA. This sample is represented by about 220,000 clones; around 84% of them were singletons. Approximately 20% of the sample goes to the ten largest clones.

Each collaborating institution followed its own protocols to collect whole blood in K2EDTA tubes. Collaborator samples were shipped for TCRbeta analysis as frozen whole blood, isolated PBMCs, or DNA extracted from either sample type. Deletion took 6 bases off V and 5 bases off J, with a span of 26 bases between the germline ends. The germline V gene provides CDR1 SGHTA and CDR2 FQGNSA. The CDR3, cysteine through phenylalanine, is 17 amino acids long. The retained sequence is limited to the CDR3, 51 bases, with the frame set at the first base. The clonotype comes from a man aged 30 to 45 with active or convalescent COVID-19. The sequenced sample was peripheral blood. Recombination linked TRBV7-2 to TRBJ2-7; matching of 6 bases hints at TRBD2 as the D gene. The CDR3 amino acid sequence is: CASSAGIFSPDGNEQYF. In nucleotides, the sequence is TGTGCCAGCAGTGCGGGGATCTTTTCCCCAGATGGGAACGAGCAGTACTTC. With the portions outside the CDR3 filled from the reference TRBV7-2 and TRBJ2-7 genes, the complete variable region becomes GAGVSQSPSNKVTEKGKDVELRCDPISGHTALYWYRQSLGQGLEFLIYFQGNSAPDKSGLPSDRFSAERTGGSVSTLTIQRTQQEDSAVYLCASSAGIFSPDGNEQYFGPGTRLTVT.